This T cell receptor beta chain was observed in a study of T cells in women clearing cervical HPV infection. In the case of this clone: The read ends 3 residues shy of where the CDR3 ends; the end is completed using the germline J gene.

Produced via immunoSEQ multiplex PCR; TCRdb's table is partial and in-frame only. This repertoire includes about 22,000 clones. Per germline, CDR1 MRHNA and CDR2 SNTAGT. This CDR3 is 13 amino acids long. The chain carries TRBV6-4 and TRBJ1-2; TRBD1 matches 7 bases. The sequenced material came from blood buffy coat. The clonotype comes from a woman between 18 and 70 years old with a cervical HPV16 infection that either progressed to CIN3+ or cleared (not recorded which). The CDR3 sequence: CASSDNRGIGYTF. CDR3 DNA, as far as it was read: TGTGCCAGCAGCGATAACAGGGGTATCGGC.